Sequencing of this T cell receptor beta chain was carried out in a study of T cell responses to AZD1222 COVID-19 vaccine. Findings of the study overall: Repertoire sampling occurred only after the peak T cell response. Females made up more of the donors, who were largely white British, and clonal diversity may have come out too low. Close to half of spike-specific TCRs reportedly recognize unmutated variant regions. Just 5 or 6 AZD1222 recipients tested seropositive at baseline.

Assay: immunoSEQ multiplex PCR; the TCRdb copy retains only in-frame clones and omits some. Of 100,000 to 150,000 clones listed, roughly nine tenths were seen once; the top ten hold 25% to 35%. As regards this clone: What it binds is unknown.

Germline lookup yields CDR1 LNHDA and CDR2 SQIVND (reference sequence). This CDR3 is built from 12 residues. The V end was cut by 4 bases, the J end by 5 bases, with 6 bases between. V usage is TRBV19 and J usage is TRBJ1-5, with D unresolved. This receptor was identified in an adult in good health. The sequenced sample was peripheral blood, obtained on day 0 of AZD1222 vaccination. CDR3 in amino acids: CASSTEYQPQHF. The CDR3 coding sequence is TGTGCCAGTAGTACCGAGTATCAGCCCCAGCATTTT.